The next 10 T cell receptor beta chains were all read from a single sample in a study of cytomegalovirus exposure and HLA in healthy donors. The PCR made use of 60 Vbeta and 13 Jbeta primers. TCRdb's table, derived via immunoSEQ multiplex PCR, lists solely in-frame clones and lacks some. The sample yields approximately 110,000 clones, 74% seen once. Sequencing was done on a sample of PBMCs. These receptor sequences come from a man in his fifties or sixties in good health and CMV-seropositive.

The V and J genes are TRBV13 and TRBJ2-2; TRBD1 matches at 9 bases. The germline CDR1 and CDR2 sequences are PRHDT and FYEKMQ (reference sequence). The junction had 10 bases not matched to a gene; V was cut back by 5 bases and J by 6 bases. There are 16 residues in the CDR3. Here the CDR3 DNA reads TGTGCCAGCAGCCTTGAACAGGGGGCGCTGGCCGGGGAGCTGTTTTTT. Its translation is CASSLEQGALAGELFF. Full variable domain (outside the CDR3, taken from reference TRBV13 and TRBJ2-2): AAGVIQSPRHLIKEKRETATLKCYPIPRHDTVYWYQQGPGQDPQFLISFYEKMQSDKGSIPDRFSAQQFSDYHSELNMSSLELGDSALYFCASSLEQGALAGELFFGEGSRLTVL.

Here the CDR3 DNA reads TGTGCCAGCAGCCCCGGGAGGGGGCAAACTTATGGGGTAGGAGAGACCCAGTACTTC. It translates to CASSPGRGQTYGVGETQYF. V and J are TRBV28 and TRBJ2-5; possible D gene TRBD2, 8 bases. The CDR3 length is 19 residues. V lost 6 bases and J lost 4, with 30 bases in between. CDR1 is MDHEN, CDR2 SYDVKM, per germline.

J is TRBJ2-5 and V is TRBV19; D is unresolved. The J call could be wrong; TRBJ2-7 is a better fit for the DNA end. The CDR3 runs to 13 residues. Germline CDR1 is LNHDA and CDR2 is SQIVND (reference sequence). The DNA for the CDR3 is TGTGCCAGCACCGCCGGGTCCTCCTACGAGCAGTACTTC. This gives the protein CASTAGSSYEQYF.

V gene TRBV4-2 combines with J gene TRBJ1-1, with D possibly being TRBD1 (6 bases). Per germline, CDR1 LGHNA and CDR2 YNFKEQ. Trimming pared 0 bases from V and 3 bases from J, leaving 17 bases between. This CDR3 has 17 amino acids. CDR3: CASSQDKGGAGDTEAFF. The CDR3 DNA reads TGTGCCAGCAGCCAAGACAAGGGGGGGGCGGGAGACACTGAAGCTTTCTTT.

The J gene is TRBJ1-1, the V gene TRBV6-6; D call uncertain. CDR3 length equals 14 residues. Germline values: CDR1 MNHNY, CDR2 SVGAGI (reference sequence). The V gene lost 0 bases and the J gene lost 2 bases, with 7 bases spanning the gap. The CDR3 nucleotides are TGTGCCAGCAGTTACTCGCATGGCAACACTGAAGCTTTCTTT. As protein: CASSYSHGNTEAFF.

The CDR3, as DNA: TGTGCCAGCAGCTTAGGGTCGGGACACCGCTACGAGCAGTACTTC. It translates to CASSLGSGHRYEQYF. The V and J genes are TRBV11-2 and TRBJ2-7; D perhaps matches TRBD1 (6 bases). The CDR3 length is 15 residues. CDR1 is SGHAT, CDR2 FQNNGV, per germline. The V and J ends lost 1 base and 3 bases respectively, with 13 bases between them.

J is TRBJ2-1 and V is TRBV4-2, with D perhaps TRBD2 (5 bases). CDR1 and CDR2 (germline): LGHNA, YNFKEQ. CDR3 length: 13 residues. Trimming took off 1 base at V and 8 bases at J, with 9 bases between the two ends. CDR3 amino acids: CASSQGGHYEQFF. The DNA for the CDR3 is TGTGCCAGCAGCCAAGGAGGGCACTATGAGCAGTTCTTC.

The V and J genes are TRBV19 and TRBJ1-1; D possibly corresponds to TRBD1 (6 bases). The germline V gene has CDR1 LNHDA and CDR2 SQIVND (reference sequence). CDR3 size: 12 residues. The V and J ends lost 10 bases and 4 bases respectively, with 13 bases between them. The CDR3 spells CATAGDGTEAFF. DNA for the CDR3: TGTGCCACCGCAGGGGATGGCACTGAAGCTTTCTTT. The variable domain in full, completed from reference TRBV19 and TRBJ1-1, reads DGGITQSPKYLFRKEGQNVTLSCEQNLNHDAMYWYRQDPGQGLRLIYYSQIVNDFQKGDIAEGYSVSREKKESFPLTVTSAQKNPTAFYLCATAGDGTEAFFGQGTRLTVV.

CDR3 nucleotide sequence: TGCGCCAGCAGCTTACAGGGCCTCCAAGAGACCCAGTACTTC. Translated: CASSLQGLQETQYF. The rearrangement links TRBV5-1 to TRBJ2-5; a weak D match, TRBD1 (6 bases). Germline values: CDR1 SGHRS, CDR2 YFSETQ. The V end lost 2 bases, the J end lost 1 base, and 9 bases lay between the germline ends. The CDR3 has 14 amino acids.

The chain combines TRBV27 with TRBJ1-2, with D unresolved. V gave up 6 bases and J gave up 4 bases, with 9 bases separating them. This CDR3 spans 12 amino acids. The germline V gene encodes CDR1 MNHEY and CDR2 SMNVEV (reference sequence). The CDR3 DNA sequence: TGTGCCAGCAGGGGCAGCTCCTATGGCTACACCTTC. Translation: CASRGSSYGYTF.